Listed below are T cell receptor beta chains from one sample, sequenced in a study of blood T cell repertoires in COVID-19. Assay used: immunoSEQ multiplex PCR; TCRdb lists only in-frame clones, some missing. This table holds approximately 200,000 clones, more than 85% found once. Source material: peripheral blood. All receptors come from a woman aged 25 to 39 with active or convalescent COVID-19. Both conserved end residues are part of each CDR3. The order of the fields is D gene, V gene, J gene, clone size, CDR3 protein, CDR3 DNA. A D gene is named only where the DNA matches it firmly. Size is stated for part of the rows, as once, few or many counts, or as a class when the clone is expanded.

d_call: TRBD1; v_call: TRBV11-2; j_call: TRBJ2-2; clone_size: few; cdr3_aa: CASSPGQAGWATGELFF; cdr3_nt: TGTGCCAGCAGCCCCGGACAGGCAGGATGGGCTACCGGGGAGCTGTTTTTT
d_call: NA; v_call: TRBV2; j_call: TRBJ2-2; clone_size: NA; cdr3_aa: CANDIPNTGELFF; cdr3_nt: TGTGCCAACGACATTCCAAACACCGGGGAGCTGTTTTTT
d_call: TRBD1; v_call: TRBV4-1; j_call: TRBJ1-2; clone_size: NA; cdr3_aa: CASSQVQGPNSYGYTF; cdr3_nt: TGCGCCAGCAGCCAAGTACAGGGGCCTAACTCCTATGGCTACACCTTC
d_call: TRBD2; v_call: TRBV6-1; j_call: TRBJ2-1; clone_size: NA; cdr3_aa: CASSERFLAGVNEQFF; cdr3_nt: TGTGCCAGCAGTGAACGGTTTCTAGCGGGAGTGAATGAGCAGTTCTTC
d_call: TRBD1; v_call: TRBV6-6; j_call: TRBJ1-6; clone_size: NA; cdr3_aa: CASSARDRGNSPLHF; cdr3_nt: TGTGCCAGCAGTGCCCGGGACAGGGGCAATTCACCCCTCCACTTT
d_call: NA; v_call: TRBV6-5; j_call: TRBJ1-2; clone_size: NA; cdr3_aa: CASSLRDTNYGYTF; cdr3_nt: TGTGCCAGCAGCCTCCGGGACACAAACTATGGCTACACCTTC
d_call: TRBD2; v_call: TRBV28; j_call: TRBJ2-1; clone_size: NA; cdr3_aa: CASSRLAVEFF; cdr3_nt: TGTGCCAGCAGTCGACTAGCCGTGGAGTTCTTC
d_call: TRBD1; v_call: TRBV5-1; j_call: TRBJ1-4; clone_size: NA; cdr3_aa: CASSLVGPGGNEKLFF; cdr3_nt: TGCGCCAGCAGCTTGGTTGGTCCAGGGGGTAATGAAAAACTGTTTTTT
d_call: TRBD2; v_call: TRBV11-2; j_call: TRBJ2-2; clone_size: few; cdr3_aa: CASSFVRGLAGNTGELFF; cdr3_nt: TGTGCCAGCAGCTTTGTGCGCGGACTAGCGGGGAACACCGGGGAGCTGTTTTTT
d_call: NA; v_call: TRBV2; j_call: TRBJ1-1; clone_size: NA; cdr3_aa: CASRRERSTEAFF; cdr3_nt: TGTGCCAGCAGAAGGGAGCGGAGCACTGAAGCTTTCTTT
d_call: NA; v_call: TRBV5-5; j_call: TRBJ1-1; clone_size: NA; cdr3_aa: CASSFTSQLKEAFF; cdr3_nt: TGTGCCAGCAGCTTTACTTCCCAACTAAAAGAAGCTTTCTTT
d_call: NA; v_call: TRBV7-2; j_call: TRBJ1-2; clone_size: NA; cdr3_aa: CASSLLYGYTF; cdr3_nt: TGTGCCAGCAGCTTACTCTATGGCTACACCTTC
d_call: TRBD1; v_call: TRBV10-2; j_call: TRBJ1-2; clone_size: NA; cdr3_aa: CASSEPWDRGNDGYTF; cdr3_nt: TGCGCCAGCAGTGAGCCTTGGGACAGGGGAAACGATGGCTACACCTTC
d_call: TRBD2; v_call: TRBV19; j_call: TRBJ2-1; clone_size: NA; cdr3_aa: CASHSGRALGEQFF; cdr3_nt: TGTGCCAGCCATAGCGGGAGGGCCTTGGGTGAGCAGTTCTTC
d_call: TRBD2; v_call: TRBV11-3; j_call: TRBJ2-3; clone_size: NA; cdr3_aa: CASSPGTSVQDTQYF; cdr3_nt: TGTGCCAGCAGCCCCGGGACTAGTGTGCAAGATACGCAGTATTTT
d_call: NA; v_call: TRBV28; j_call: TRBJ1-2; clone_size: few; cdr3_aa: CASSSFGAAGANYGYTF; cdr3_nt: TGTGCCAGCAGCTCATTCGGAGCGGCAGGGGCTAACTATGGCTACACCTTC
d_call: NA; v_call: TRBV4-1; j_call: TRBJ2-7; clone_size: NA; cdr3_aa: CASSQESAGAYEQYF; cdr3_nt: TGCGCCAGCAGCCAAGAATCTGCAGGGGCCTACGAGCAGTACTTC